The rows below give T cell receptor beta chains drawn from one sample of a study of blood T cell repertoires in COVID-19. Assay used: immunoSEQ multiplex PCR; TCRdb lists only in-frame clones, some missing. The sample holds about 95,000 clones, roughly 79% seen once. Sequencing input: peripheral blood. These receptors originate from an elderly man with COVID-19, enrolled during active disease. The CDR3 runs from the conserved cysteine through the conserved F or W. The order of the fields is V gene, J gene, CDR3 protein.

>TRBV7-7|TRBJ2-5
CASSEGVKQETQYF
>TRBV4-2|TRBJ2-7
CASSQDMSAEQYF
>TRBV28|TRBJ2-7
CASSLLDWRGPDYEQYF
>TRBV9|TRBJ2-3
CASSVGGSGGAYTQYF
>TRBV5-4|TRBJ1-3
CASSLGQGTISGNTIYF
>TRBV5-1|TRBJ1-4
CASSWSTTNEKLFF
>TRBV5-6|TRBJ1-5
CASSSLRGGYSNQPQHF
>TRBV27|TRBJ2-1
CASSLGLSYNEQFF
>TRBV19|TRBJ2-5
CASSIAGETQYF
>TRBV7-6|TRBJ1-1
CASSYDRDTEAFF
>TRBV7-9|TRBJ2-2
CASSSSGPNTGELFF
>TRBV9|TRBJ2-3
CASSVDPRGGTPGTDTQYF
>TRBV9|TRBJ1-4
CASSVSLGGDEKLFF
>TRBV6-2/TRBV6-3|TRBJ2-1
CASSLDGGPYNEQFF
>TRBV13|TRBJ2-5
CASGHQNQETQYF
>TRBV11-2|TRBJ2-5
CASSSAGGLETQYF
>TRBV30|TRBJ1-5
CAWSVGGGNQPQHF
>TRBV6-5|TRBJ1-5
CASSPQGAYEPQHF
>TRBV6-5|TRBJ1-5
CASSPDRASQPQHF
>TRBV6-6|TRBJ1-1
CASSTGTPEAFF
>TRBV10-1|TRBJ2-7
CARDDRGPPYEQYF
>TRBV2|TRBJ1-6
CASSDSGGGSPLHF
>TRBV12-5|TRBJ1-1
CASGLVSGTANTEAFF
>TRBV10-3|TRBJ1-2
CAISEGTGGFYGYTF
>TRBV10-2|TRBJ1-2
CASSQLPGQGSYGYTF